This T cell receptor (beta chain) appears in the sequencing data of a study of blood T cell repertoires in COVID-19. Profiling relied on immunoSEQ multiplex PCR, and the TCRdb table lists in-frame clones only, not all of them. The repertoire holds approximately 400,000 clones, with about 89% as singletons. Clinical history as reported by participants underpinned cohort assignment. Germline CDR1 reads SGHNT; CDR2 reads YYREEE (reference sequence). The CDR3 runs to 13 residues. V lost 3 bases and J 7 bases, leaving 14 bases between the germline ends. The sequence was obtained from a man aged 30 to 39 who had recovered from COVID-19. Sequencing was done on a sample of PBMCs or T cells enriched from blood (not recorded which). The chain combines TRBV5-4 with TRBJ2-7; D gene ambiguous. CDR3 in amino acids: CASSSSLVREQYF. CDR3 DNA sequence: TGTGCCAGCAGCTCCTCCCTAGTTCGGGAGCAGTACTTC.